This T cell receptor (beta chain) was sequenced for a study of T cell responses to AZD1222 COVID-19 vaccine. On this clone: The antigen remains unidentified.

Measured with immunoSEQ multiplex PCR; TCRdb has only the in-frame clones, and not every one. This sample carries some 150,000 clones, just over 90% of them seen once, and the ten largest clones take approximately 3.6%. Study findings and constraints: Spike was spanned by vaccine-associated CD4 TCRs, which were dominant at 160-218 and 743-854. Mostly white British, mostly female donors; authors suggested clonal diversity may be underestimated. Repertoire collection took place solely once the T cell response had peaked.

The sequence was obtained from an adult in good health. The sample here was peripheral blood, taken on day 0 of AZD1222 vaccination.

The CDR3, as DNA: TGTGCCATCAGCTTCGGGATTGCCCGCGAAGAGACCCAGTACTTC. Translating gives CAISFGIAREETQYF. The chain is built from TRBV10-3 and TRBJ2-5, with D perhaps TRBD2 (5 bases). The germline V gene has CDR1 ENHRY and CDR2 SYGVKD. The CDR3 runs to 15 residues. V lost 6 bases and J lost 3, with 17 bases in between.